Listed below are T cell receptor beta chains from one sample, sequenced in a study of STAT3 mutations in large granular lymphocyte leukemia. The assay was immunoSEQ multiplex PCR, and TCRdb's table has in-frame clones only and misses some. Altogether thousands of clones are present, roughly 80% being singletons, with the ten largest covering over 65%. Sequencing was done on a sample of peripheral blood mononuclear cells. The receptor source for this set is a man in his forties with T-cell large granular lymphocyte leukemia. Some clones in this sample may be carry-over from other donors' samples. The CDR3 runs from the conserved cysteine through the conserved F or W. The D gene is left open where the match is weak. Rows may omit the clone size; those that give it use once, few, many or a size class.

j_gene: TRBJ2-3
v_gene: TRBV19
d_gene: .
abundance: .
CDR3nt: TGTGCCAGTAGTATATCCGGGGCAGGGGCAGATACGCAGTATTTT
CDR3aa: CASSISGAGADTQYF

j_gene: TRBJ2-5
v_gene: TRBV5-1
d_gene: TRBD1
abundance: .
CDR3nt: TGCGCCAGCACCTCGGGTCCGGGACAGGGGGCCGGGTGGCAAGAGACCCAGTACTTC
CDR3aa: CASTSGPGQGAGWQETQYF

j_gene: TRBJ1-5
v_gene: TRBV7-2
d_gene: TRBD1
abundance: .
CDR3nt: TGTGCCAGCAGCTTAGGGGGGACAGGGTATGAGAATCAGCCCCAGCATTTT
CDR3aa: CASSLGGTGYENQPQHF

j_gene: TRBJ1-3
v_gene: TRBV2
d_gene: TRBD1
abundance: .
CDR3nt: TGTGCCAGCAGCCCCACAGGGGCCGCTGGAAACACCATATATTTT
CDR3aa: CASSPTGAAGNTIYF

j_gene: TRBJ1-1
v_gene: TRBV29-1
d_gene: .
abundance: .
CDR3nt: TGCAGCGTGTTTCGGGGGGACATTAACACTGAAGCTTTCTTT
CDR3aa: CSVFRGDINTEAFF

j_gene: TRBJ1-1
v_gene: TRBV5-4
d_gene: .
abundance: .
CDR3nt: TGTGCCAGCAGCTTCCAGGGGACGAACACTGAAGCTTTCTTT
CDR3aa: CASSFQGTNTEAFF

j_gene: TRBJ2-1
v_gene: TRBV9
d_gene: .
abundance: .
CDR3nt: TGTGCCAGCAGCCCCCGGGATTATGAGCAGTTCTTC
CDR3aa: CASSPRDYEQFF

j_gene: TRBJ2-5
v_gene: TRBV5-1
d_gene: .
abundance: .
CDR3nt: TGCGCCAGCAGCTTGGGTCCGGCACAGACGGGAGAGACCCAGTACTTC
CDR3aa: CASSLGPAQTGETQYF

j_gene: TRBJ1-4
v_gene: TRBV7-2
d_gene: .
abundance: .
CDR3nt: TGTGCCAGCAGCTTAGTTGGCGGGGTTGAAAAACTGTTTTTT
CDR3aa: CASSLVGGVEKLFF

j_gene: TRBJ1-2
v_gene: TRBV30
d_gene: .
abundance: .
CDR3nt: TGTGCCTGGGACAGCTCCTATGGCTACACCTTC
CDR3aa: CAWDSSYGYTF

j_gene: TRBJ2-1
v_gene: TRBV5-1
d_gene: TRBD2
abundance: .
CDR3nt: TGCGCCAGCAGCTTGGGGACTAGCGGGGGCTCTTCCTACAATGAGCAGTTCTTC
CDR3aa: CASSLGTSGGSSYNEQFF

j_gene: TRBJ2-7
v_gene: TRBV7-8
d_gene: .
abundance: .
CDR3nt: TGTGCCAGCAGCTTAGGAACAGCATCCTACGAGCAGTACTTC
CDR3aa: CASSLGTASYEQYF

j_gene: TRBJ2-1
v_gene: TRBV27
d_gene: .
abundance: once
CDR3nt: TGTGCCAGCAGTATCCGGGCCGCCAATGAGCAGTTCTTC
CDR3aa: CASSIRAANEQFF

j_gene: TRBJ1-1
v_gene: TRBV18
d_gene: .
abundance: few
CDR3nt: TGTGCCAGCTCAACACAGTCACAGAACACTGAAGCTTTCTTT
CDR3aa: CASSTQSQNTEAFF

j_gene: TRBJ2-7
v_gene: TRBV6-5
d_gene: .
abundance: once
CDR3nt: TGTGCCAGCAGTTACTCGATGCAGGGAGAGAAGTACTTC
CDR3aa: CASSYSMQGEKYF

j_gene: TRBJ2-1
v_gene: TRBV5-1
d_gene: .
abundance: .
CDR3nt: TGCGCCAGCAGTACCGGGGCTGACATTTACAATGAGCAGTTCTTC
CDR3aa: CASSTGADIYNEQFF

j_gene: TRBJ2-7
v_gene: TRBV28
d_gene: .
abundance: .
CDR3nt: TGTGCCAGCAGACTGGCCCGCGAGCAGTACTTC
CDR3aa: CASRLAREQYF

j_gene: TRBJ2-3
v_gene: TRBV19
d_gene: .
abundance: .
CDR3nt: TGTGCCAGTAGTATATATTGGGGGGCGCCCCGAACAGATACGCAGTATTTT
CDR3aa: CASSIYWGAPRTDTQYF

j_gene: TRBJ1-1
v_gene: TRBV28
d_gene: .
abundance: once
CDR3nt: TGTGCCAGCAGGACTGGGGGGACCACTGAAGCTTTCTTT
CDR3aa: CASRTGGTTEAFF

j_gene: TRBJ2-7
v_gene: TRBV12-2
d_gene: .
abundance: .
CDR3nt: TGTGCAAGTCGCTTCCCAGGTCCTTTCTACGAGCAGTACTTC
CDR3aa: CASRFPGPFYEQYF

j_gene: TRBJ1-3
v_gene: TRBV5-1
d_gene: .
abundance: .
CDR3nt: TGCGCCAGCAGCTTGGACTCTGGAAACACCATATATTTT
CDR3aa: CASSLDSGNTIYF

j_gene: TRBJ1-1
v_gene: TRBV5-1
d_gene: .
abundance: .
CDR3nt: TGCGCCAGCAGCCAACTGCCAGTGTCGGTCAGGTTTGGCACTGAAGCTTTCTTT
CDR3aa: CASSQLPVSVRFGTEAFF

j_gene: TRBJ1-2
v_gene: TRBV14
d_gene: TRBD1
abundance: .
CDR3nt: TGTGCCAGCAGCCAAGAAGGCACAGGGGCGGAGTATGGCTACACCTTC
CDR3aa: CASSQEGTGAEYGYTF

j_gene: TRBJ2-3
v_gene: TRBV7-9
d_gene: TRBD2
abundance: once
CDR3nt: TGTGCCAGCAGCTTAGCTAGCGGGAGGGGCAGCACAGATACGCAGTATTTT
CDR3aa: CASSLASGRGSTDTQYF

j_gene: TRBJ2-1
v_gene: TRBV4-3
d_gene: .
abundance: .
CDR3nt: TGCGCCAGCAGCCAAGTGGGAGATGAGCAGTTCTTC
CDR3aa: CASSQVGDEQFF

j_gene: TRBJ1-1
v_gene: TRBV5-4
d_gene: TRBD1
abundance: .
CDR3nt: TGTGCCAGCAGCTCACAGGGGGCACAGACTGAAGCTTTCTTT
CDR3aa: CASSSQGAQTEAFF

j_gene: TRBJ2-1
v_gene: TRBV4-3
d_gene: .
abundance: .
CDR3nt: TGCGCCAGCAGCCAAGCGGGCAGTGGGGGTGAGCAGTTCTTC
CDR3aa: CASSQAGSGGEQFF

j_gene: TRBJ1-1
v_gene: TRBV29-1
d_gene: .
abundance: .
CDR3nt: TGCAGCGTTGGTGGGACGGCGAACACTGAAGCTTTCTTT
CDR3aa: CSVGGTANTEAFF

j_gene: TRBJ2-4
v_gene: TRBV29-1
d_gene: .
abundance: .
CDR3nt: TGCAGCGTTTTTACCCAGGGAAAAAACATTCAGTACTTC
CDR3aa: CSVFTQGKNIQYF

j_gene: TRBJ2-5
v_gene: TRBV18
d_gene: .
abundance: few
CDR3nt: TGTGCCAGCTCCAGGGATCAATTGGAGACCCAGTACTTC
CDR3aa: CASSRDQLETQYF

j_gene: TRBJ1-5
v_gene: TRBV19
d_gene: .
abundance: .
CDR3nt: TGTGCCAGTAGTATGGTCAGGGTCGATCAGCCCCAGCATTTT
CDR3aa: CASSMVRVDQPQHF

j_gene: TRBJ2-3
v_gene: TRBV25-1
d_gene: .
abundance: .
CDR3nt: TGTGCCAGCACCGGACGGGTGGATAGCACAGATACGCAGTATTTT
CDR3aa: CASTGRVDSTDTQYF

j_gene: TRBJ2-3
v_gene: TRBV25-1
d_gene: .
abundance: once
CDR3nt: TGTGCCAGCAAGAACACAGGGTTGCCAGATACGCAGTATTTT
CDR3aa: CASKNTGLPDTQYF

j_gene: TRBJ2-7
v_gene: TRBV10-3
d_gene: TRBD2
abundance: .
CDR3nt: TGTGCCATCAGCTCTAGCGGAAGTTCCTACGAGCAGTACTTC
CDR3aa: CAISSSGSSYEQYF

j_gene: TRBJ2-3
v_gene: TRBV7-2
d_gene: .
abundance: .
CDR3nt: TGTGCCAGCAGCCCCTCCAGCACGCAGTATTTT
CDR3aa: CASSPSSTQYF

j_gene: TRBJ1-2
v_gene: TRBV11-2
d_gene: TRBD1
abundance: .
CDR3nt: TGTGCCAGCAGCTTAGGGGGGACAGGGCATGGCTACACCTTC
CDR3aa: CASSLGGTGHGYTF

j_gene: TRBJ2-1
v_gene: TRBV7-9
d_gene: .
abundance: .
CDR3nt: TGTGCCAGCAGCCTGGGTGGAGCACTAGGCTACAATGAGCAGTTCTTC
CDR3aa: CASSLGGALGYNEQFF

j_gene: TRBJ2-1
v_gene: TRBV6-5
d_gene: .
abundance: few
CDR3nt: TGTGCCAGCAGAAGGGCCGAGCCGGGGGTGCAGTTCTTC
CDR3aa: CASRRAEPGVQFF

j_gene: TRBJ1-1
v_gene: TRBV5-4
d_gene: .
abundance: .
CDR3nt: TGTGCCAGCAGCTTCTCGACAGGGAACACTGAAGCTTTCTTT
CDR3aa: CASSFSTGNTEAFF

j_gene: TRBJ1-2
v_gene: TRBV15
d_gene: .
abundance: once
CDR3nt: TGTGCCACCGGGGGGGCAGACTATGGCTACACCTTC
CDR3aa: CATGGADYGYTF

j_gene: TRBJ1-1
v_gene: TRBV2
d_gene: .
abundance: .
CDR3nt: TGTGCCAGCAGAGTATCCGTTAACACTGAAGCTTTCTTT
CDR3aa: CASRVSVNTEAFF

j_gene: TRBJ2-7
v_gene: TRBV5-6
d_gene: .
abundance: few
CDR3nt: TGTGCCAGCAGCCGGCCTTTAAGGGGCTACGAGCAGTACTTC
CDR3aa: CASSRPLRGYEQYF

j_gene: TRBJ2-5
v_gene: TRBV19
d_gene: TRBD2
abundance: .
CDR3nt: TGTGCCAGTGGTCGGCTAGCGGGAGCAGCAGAGACCCAGTACTTC
CDR3aa: CASGRLAGAAETQYF

j_gene: TRBJ2-1
v_gene: TRBV29-1
d_gene: TRBD2
abundance: .
CDR3nt: TGCAGCGTCCCGACTAGCGGGCCTGGGTACAATGAGCAGTTCTTC
CDR3aa: CSVPTSGPGYNEQFF

j_gene: TRBJ1-5
v_gene: TRBV4-2
d_gene: .
abundance: once
CDR3nt: TGTGCCAGCAGCCAAGGGGCAGGGCATCAGCCCCAGCATTTT
CDR3aa: CASSQGAGHQPQHF

j_gene: TRBJ1-3
v_gene: TRBV9
d_gene: .
abundance: .
CDR3nt: TGTGCCAGCAGCTTGAACGCGGCTCACACCATATATTTT
CDR3aa: CASSLNAAHTIYF

j_gene: TRBJ2-1
v_gene: TRBV11-2
d_gene: .
abundance: .
CDR3nt: TGTGCCAGCAGCTTAGCCCCTACTAGGAACAATGAGCAGTTCTTC
CDR3aa: CASSLAPTRNNEQFF

j_gene: TRBJ2-3
v_gene: TRBV19
d_gene: .
abundance: .
CDR3nt: TGTGCCAGTAGTGCTGTAGATACGCAGTATTTT
CDR3aa: CASSAVDTQYF

j_gene: TRBJ1-4
v_gene: TRBV5-4
d_gene: .
abundance: .
CDR3nt: TGTGCCAGCAGCTTGGCCGGGGAGGGGGAAAAACTGTTTTTT
CDR3aa: CASSLAGEGEKLFF

j_gene: TRBJ2-7
v_gene: TRBV28
d_gene: TRBD2
abundance: .
CDR3nt: TGTGCCAGCAAGAGCGGGGACTCCTACGAGCAGTACTTC
CDR3aa: CASKSGDSYEQYF